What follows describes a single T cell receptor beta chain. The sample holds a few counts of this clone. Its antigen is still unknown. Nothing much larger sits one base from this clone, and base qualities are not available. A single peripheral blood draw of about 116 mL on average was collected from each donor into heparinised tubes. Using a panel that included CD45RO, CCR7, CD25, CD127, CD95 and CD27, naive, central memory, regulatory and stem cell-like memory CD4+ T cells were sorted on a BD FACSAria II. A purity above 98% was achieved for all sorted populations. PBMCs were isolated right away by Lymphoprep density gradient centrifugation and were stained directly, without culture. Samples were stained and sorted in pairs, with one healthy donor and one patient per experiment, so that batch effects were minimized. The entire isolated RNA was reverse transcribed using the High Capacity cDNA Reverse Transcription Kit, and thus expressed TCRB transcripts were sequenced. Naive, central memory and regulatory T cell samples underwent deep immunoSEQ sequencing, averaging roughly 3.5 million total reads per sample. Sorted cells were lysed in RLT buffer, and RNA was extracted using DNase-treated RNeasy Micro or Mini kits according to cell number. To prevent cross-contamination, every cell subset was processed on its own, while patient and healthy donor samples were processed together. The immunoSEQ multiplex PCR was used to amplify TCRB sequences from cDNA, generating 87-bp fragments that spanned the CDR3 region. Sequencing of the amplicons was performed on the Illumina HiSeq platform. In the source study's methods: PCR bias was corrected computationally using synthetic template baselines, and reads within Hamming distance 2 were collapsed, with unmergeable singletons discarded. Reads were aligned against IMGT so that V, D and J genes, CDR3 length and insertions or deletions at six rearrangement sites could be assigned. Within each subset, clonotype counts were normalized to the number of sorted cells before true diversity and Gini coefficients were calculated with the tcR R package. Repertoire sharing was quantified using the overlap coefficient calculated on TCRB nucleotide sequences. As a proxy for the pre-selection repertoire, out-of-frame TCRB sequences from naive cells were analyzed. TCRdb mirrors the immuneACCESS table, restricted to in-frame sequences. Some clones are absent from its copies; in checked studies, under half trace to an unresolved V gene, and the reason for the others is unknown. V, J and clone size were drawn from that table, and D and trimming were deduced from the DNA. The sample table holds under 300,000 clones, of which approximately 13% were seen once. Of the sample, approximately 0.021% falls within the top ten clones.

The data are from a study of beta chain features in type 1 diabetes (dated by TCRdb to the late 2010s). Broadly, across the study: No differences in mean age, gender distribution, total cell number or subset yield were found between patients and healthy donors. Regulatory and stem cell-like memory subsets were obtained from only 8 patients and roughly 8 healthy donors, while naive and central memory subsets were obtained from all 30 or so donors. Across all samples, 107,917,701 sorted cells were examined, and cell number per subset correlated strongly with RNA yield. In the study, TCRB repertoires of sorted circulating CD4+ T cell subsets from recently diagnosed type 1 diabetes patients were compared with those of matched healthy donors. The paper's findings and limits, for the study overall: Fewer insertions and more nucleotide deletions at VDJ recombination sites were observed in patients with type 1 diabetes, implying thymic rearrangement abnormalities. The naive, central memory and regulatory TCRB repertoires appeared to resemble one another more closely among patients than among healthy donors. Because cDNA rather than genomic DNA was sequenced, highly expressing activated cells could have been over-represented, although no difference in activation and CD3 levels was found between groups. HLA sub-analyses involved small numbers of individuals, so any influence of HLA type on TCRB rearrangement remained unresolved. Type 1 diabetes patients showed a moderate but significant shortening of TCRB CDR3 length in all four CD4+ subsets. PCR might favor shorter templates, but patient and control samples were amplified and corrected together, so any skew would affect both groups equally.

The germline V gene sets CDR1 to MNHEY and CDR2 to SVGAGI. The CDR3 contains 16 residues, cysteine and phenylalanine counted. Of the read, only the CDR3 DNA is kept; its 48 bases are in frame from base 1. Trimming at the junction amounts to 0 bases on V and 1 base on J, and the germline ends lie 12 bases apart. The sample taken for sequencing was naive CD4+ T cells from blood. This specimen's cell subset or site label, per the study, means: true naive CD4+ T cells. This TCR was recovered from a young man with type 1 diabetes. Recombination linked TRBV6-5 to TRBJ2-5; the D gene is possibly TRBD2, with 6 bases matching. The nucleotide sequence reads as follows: TGTGCCAGCAGTTACTCTCTAGCGAGACTCCAAGAGACCCAGTACTTC. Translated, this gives CASSYSLARLQETQYF.